One and the same sample provided the 19 T cell receptor beta chains below, sequenced in a study of cytomegalovirus exposure and HLA in healthy donors. PCR employed 60 Vbeta and 13 Jbeta primers. Sequencing was performed with immunoSEQ multiplex PCR; in TCRdb, only in-frame clones are kept and a portion is missing. The sample has approximately 150,000 clones, roughly two thirds seen once. Sequenced: PBMCs. These receptors originate from a young woman in good health and CMV-seronegative.

This clone occurred once. The chain is built from TRBV19 and TRBJ1-2; no reliable D call. The CDR3 totals 13 residues. V lost 5 bases to trimming and J lost 2 bases, with 9 bases between them. Germline lookup yields CDR1 LNHDA and CDR2 SQIVND (reference sequence). The CDR3 protein is CASSEGKNYGYTF. The CDR3 DNA is TGTGCCAGTAGTGAGGGAAAAAACTATGGCTACACCTTC.

This clone was picked up one time. The V gene is TRBV7-6, the J gene TRBJ2-5, with 9 bases that match TRBD2. The germline V gene encodes CDR1 SGHVS and CDR2 FNYEAQ. CDR3 length: 13 residues. The junction had 5 bases not matched to a gene; V was cut back by 5 bases and J by 7 bases. CDR3 coding DNA: TGTGCCAGCAGCCCTAGAGCGGGAGGGACCCAGTACTTC. This gives the protein CASSPRAGGTQYF.

The chain couples TRBV27 to TRBJ2-7; TRBD2 aligns across 9 bases. Germline-derived CDR1 and CDR2 are MNHEY and SMNVEV (reference sequence). The V gene end was trimmed by 4 bases and the J gene end by 6 bases; junction bases not matched to a gene: 13. The CDR3 length is 16 residues. The CDR3, as DNA: TGTGCCAGCAGTTGGCGCCTAGCGGGGCCATTCGTCGAGCAGTACTTC. Its protein product is CASSWRLAGPFVEQYF.

The V call is TRBV7-2, the J call TRBJ2-5; 7 positions match TRBD1. Germline V gene sequence: CDR1 SGHTA, CDR2 FQGNSA. The CDR3 sequence is 13 residues long. V dropped 5 bases and J dropped 5; count of bases not matched to a gene: 5. The CDR3 protein is CASSQDRWETQYF. The CDR3 DNA reads as TGTGCCAGCAGCCAGGACAGGTGGGAGACCCAGTACTTC.

This clone was seen only a few times. This sequence joins TRBV11-2 and TRBJ1-3; D is unclear. From germline, CDR1 is SGHAT and CDR2 FQNNGV. The CDR3 consists of 16 residues. V was clipped by 4 bases and J by 2 bases, with 15 bases between them. The CDR3 DNA reads as TGTGCCAGCAGCTCGGGTCGTCTCGGGGCTGGAAACACCATATATTTT. It yields the protein CASSSGRLGAGNTIYF.

The sample holds a few counts of this clone. V is TRBV19 and J is TRBJ2-6, with unresolved D. Germline values: CDR1 LNHDA, CDR2 SQIVND (reference sequence). The CDR3 is 14 amino acids. V lost 3 bases, J lost 0 bases, and 3 bases lay in between. The DNA of the CDR3 is TGTGCCAGTAGTATCCTCTCTGGGGCCAACGTCCTGACTTTC. Amino acid sequence: CASSILSGANVLTF.

This clone was counted only a few times. The rearrangement joins TRBV30 to TRBJ2-7, with TRBD2 as a possible D gene (5 bases). Trimming removed 5 bases at V and 7 bases at J, with 9 bases between. Germline values: CDR1 GTSNPN, CDR2 SVGIG (reference sequence). This CDR3 spans 10 amino acids. The CDR3 region has the DNA TGTGCCTGGGGGCCGGGAGAGCAGTACTTC. It is translated as CAWGPGEQYF. Complete variable domain (other parts from reference TRBV30 and TRBJ2-7): SQTIHQWPATLVQPVGSPLSLECTVEGTSNPNLYWYRQAAGRGLQLLFYSVGIGQISSEVPQNLSASRPQDRQFILSSKKLLLSDSGFYLCAWGPGEQYFGPGTRLTVT.

This clone showed up just once. V usage is TRBV28 and J usage is TRBJ2-1; 8 bases are a match to TRBD2. With 5 bases clipped from V and 5 bases from J, the junction kept 8 bases outside the gene matches. The V gene's germline CDR1 is MDHEN and CDR2 SYDVKM. CDR3 length equals 15 residues. The CDR3: CASSKSGRVNNEQFF. CDR3 nucleotides: TGTGCCAGCAGTAAAAGCGGGAGAGTCAACAATGAGCAGTTCTTC.

The V call is TRBV28, the J call TRBJ2-1; tentatively, D is TRBD2 (5 bases). The CDR3 consists of 13 residues. V was shortened by 6 bases and J by 5 bases, with 11 bases between the two germline ends. CDR1 is MDHEN and CDR2 is SYDVKM in the germline V gene. This CDR3 reads CASSLGLNNEQFF. CDR3 DNA sequence: TGTGCCAGCAGCCTTGGACTTAACAATGAGCAGTTCTTC.

V and J are TRBV6-5 and TRBJ2-1, with D hard to call. This CDR3 has 14 residues. The V gene lost 0 bases and the J gene lost 7 bases, with 10 bases spanning the gap. Germline loops: CDR1 MNHEY, CDR2 SVGAGI. The CDR3 coding sequence is TGTGCCAGCAGTTACTCGAGTCCGGTTAATGAGCAGTTCTTC. This gives the protein CASSYSSPVNEQFF.

This clone was counted between two and nine times. The chain carries TRBV7-8 and TRBJ1-5; D unclear. With 0 bases removed from V and 3 bases from J, the gap between germline ends came to 6 bases. The CDR3 has 14 residues. CDR1 is SGHVS and CDR2 is FQNEAQ in the germline V gene. The CDR3 here is CASSLAGPNQPQHF. The CDR3 bases are TGTGCCAGCAGCTTAGCCGGTCCCAATCAGCCCCAGCATTTT. Using reference TRBV7-8 and TRBJ1-5 for the parts outside the CDR3, the full variable domain is GAGVSQSPRYKVAKRGQDVALRCDPISGHVSLFWYQQALGQGPEFLTYFQNEAQLDKSGLPSDRFFAERPEGSVSTLKIQRTQQEDSAVYLCASSLAGPNQPQHFGDGTRLSIL.

The chain combines TRBV6-5 with TRBJ1-1; the D is unclear. CDR1 MNHEY and CDR2 SVGAGI come from the germline V gene. Trimming stripped 0 bases from V and 5 bases from J, with 7 bases between. The CDR3 totals 13 residues. CDR3 in amino acids: CASSYSIETEAFF. The CDR3 bases are TGTGCCAGCAGTTACTCGATCGAGACTGAAGCTTTCTTT.

The J gene is TRBJ2-1, the V gene TRBV7-9; D possibly corresponds to TRBD1 (5 bases). This CDR3 is 13 amino acids long. The V gene's germline CDR1 is SEHNR and CDR2 FQNEAQ (reference sequence). V was trimmed by 4 bases and J by 3 bases, leaving 7 bases between them. The DNA for the CDR3 is TGTGCCAGCAGCTCCCAGGGCTACAATGAGCAGTTCTTC. It yields the protein CASSSQGYNEQFF.

V is TRBV7-8 and J is TRBJ2-7; 13 bases line up with TRBD2. Germline trimming cut 5 bases from V and 3 bases from J; bases unmatched to any gene: 7. The CDR3 spans 16 residues. Germline assignment: CDR1 SGHVS and CDR2 FQNEAQ. The CDR3 sequence: CASSGGLAGFDYEQYF. The CDR3 bases are TGTGCCAGCAGCGGGGGACTAGCGGGATTCGACTACGAGCAGTACTTC.

The chain joins TRBV6-5 to TRBJ2-5; 11 bases map to TRBD1. Germline CDR1 is MNHEY and CDR2 is SVGAGI. The CDR3 has 16 residues. The J segment lost 5 bases and the V segment lost 2 bases, leaving 7 bases of the junction unmatched. The CDR3 coding sequence is TGTGCCAGCAGTTACGTTGGGACAGGGGGAATGGAGACCCAGTACTTC. Protein sequence: CASSYVGTGGMETQYF.

The genes are TRBV4-1 and TRBJ1-2; TRBD1 aligns across 8 bases. Germline CDR1 reads MGHRA; CDR2 reads YSYEKL. J gave up 8 bases and V 0 bases, and 8 bases lay outside the gene matches. The CDR3 runs 15 residues. The CDR3 nucleotides read TGCGCCAGCAGCCAAGATCGGTCAGGGGGCAGCGGCTACACCTTC. This codes for CASSQDRSGGSGYTF.

As DNA, the CDR3 is TGTGCCAGCAGCTCAGGACAGCCCAGCAATCAGCCCCAGCATTTT. Translating gives CASSSGQPSNQPQHF. This sequence joins TRBV7-8 and TRBJ1-5; tentatively, D is TRBD1 (6 bases). Trimming left V 4 bases short and J 1 base short, with 11 bases between. Per germline, CDR1 SGHVS and CDR2 FQNEAQ. The CDR3 is 15 amino acids.

This rearrangement joins TRBV4-1 to TRBJ2-1, with D uncertain. V lost 0 bases to trimming and J lost 10 bases, with 13 bases between them. CDR1 and CDR2 from the germline V gene are MGHRA and YSYEKL. The CDR3 length is 14 residues. CDR3 sequence reads: CASSQDLEDGEQFF. In nucleotides, the CDR3 is TGCGCCAGCAGCCAAGATCTTGAGGATGGGGAGCAGTTCTTC.

The genes are TRBV11-1 and TRBJ2-3; D possibly corresponds to TRBD1 (5 bases). V lost 5 bases, J lost 0 bases, and 15 bases lay in between. This CDR3 spans 16 amino acids. From germline, CDR1 is SGHAT and CDR2 FQDESV (reference sequence). The CDR3 spells CASSQLQDPSTDTQYF. In DNA form, the CDR3 reads TGTGCCAGCAGCCAACTACAGGACCCTAGCACAGATACGCAGTATTTT.